This T cell receptor beta chain was recovered during a study of T cell repertoires in cytomegalovirus infection. Study-wide background: Public TCR beta signature analysis indicated the presence of both CMV infection and matching HLA type.

The CDR3 contains 14 residues. The V gene's germline CDR1 is SGHKS and CDR2 YYEKEE (reference sequence). Trimming cost V 5 bases and J 2 bases; bases outside gene matches: 6. Study-wide results and limits: In two of eight donors, the top clonotype was HLA-C-restricted CMV-specific. Individuals carrying CMV plus the relevant HLA were identified by cumulative frequency of public TCR beta families.

TCRdb fed the reads into MiXCR, producing one record per CDR3 protein. This sample has some 220,000 distinct CDR3 sequences, with 6% to 8% found just once. This clonotype was found many times. What it binds is not known. Sequencing was carried out using PBMCs. This receptor was identified in a human donor in good health (CMV status not recorded). Some clones in this sample may be carry-over from other donors' samples. The gene calls are TRBV5-5 and TRBJ2-5, with 7 positions matching TRBD1. The CDR3 sequence: CASRVRQGQETQYF. CDR3 DNA: TGTGCCAGCAGAGTTAGACAGGGTCAAGAGACCCAGTACTTC.